The entry below describes one T cell receptor beta chain. This CDR3 is 15 amino acids long. V lost 6 bases and J lost 6; bases outside the gene matches: 7. In germline, CDR1 is WNHNN, CDR2 SYGVQD (reference sequence). The data were obtained in a study of blood T cell repertoires in COVID-19. In the study overall: Italy, Spain and the United States were the sources of the convalescent and acute COVID-19 samples. T cells, B-cell-depleted T cells, or PBMCs provided the cDNA or gDNA that served as material.

The authors' processing: For nucleated cells, counts were estimated from reference gene primer amplification. Measured with immunoSEQ multiplex PCR; TCRdb has only the in-frame clones, and not every one. V, J and clone size derive from that table, while D and trimming were established from the DNA sequence. Counted here are about 44,000 clones, approximately 79% occurring once; the ten biggest clones make up 35% to 50%. The sample was peripheral blood. The source is a human donor in a cohort sampled during active COVID-19. The chain combines TRBV10-1 with TRBJ2-2; 10 bases match TRBD1. The CDR3 loop reads CASRSRQGAAGELFF. CDR3 bases: TGCGCCAGCAGGTCGAGACAGGGGGCCGCCGGGGAGCTGTTTTTT.